These 3 T cell receptor beta chains were sequenced from one sample in a study of identical twins. TCRdb called the 5' RACE reads again in MiXCR, with one record for every CDR3 protein. There are fewer than 900,000 distinct CDR3 sequences in the sample; about 20% occur only once, and approximately 4.3% lies in the top ten. The same data also went into a second study, on T cells expressing NK-cell markers.

The source material was PBMCs. These receptors originate from a woman between 18 and 30 years old in good health.

This clonotype was seen a handful of times. The chain couples TRBV5-4 to TRBJ2-7; D remains ambiguous. The germline CDR1 and CDR2 sequences are SGHNT and YYREEE (reference sequence). This CDR3 comprises 13 residues. Trimming left V 6 bases short and J 2 bases short, with 12 bases between. This chain's CDR3 is CASKEIGAYEQYF. DNA of the CDR3: TGTGCCAGCAAAGAAATAGGTGCCTACGAGCAGTACTTC.

This clonotype was seen at least ten times. The CDR3 DNA is TGTGCCAGCAGTTACAGGGACACCGGGGAGCTGTTTTTT. Translated: CASSYRDTGELFF. The genes are TRBV6-2 or TRBV6-3 and TRBJ2-2, with D hard to call. Germline V CDR1 and CDR2: MNHEY, SVGEGT. Trimming cost V 2 bases and J 3 bases, with 4 bases left between them. This CDR3 spans 13 amino acids.

The J gene is TRBJ1-5, the V gene TRBV5-5; D is uncertain. The V end lost 0 bases, the J end lost 11 bases, and 15 bases lay between the germline ends. From germline, CDR1 is SGHKS and CDR2 YYEKEE (reference sequence). The length of the CDR3 is 14 residues. CDR3 nucleotide sequence: TGTGCCAGCAGCTTGGGTGCAGCGGATATAGCCCAGCATTTT. Amino acid sequence: CASSLGAADIAQHF.